This T cell receptor (beta chain) is from a study of blood T cells in healthy people across ages (dated by TCRdb to the mid-2010s). Study-wide context: In model experiments, template switching captured roughly one uniquely barcoded TCR beta cDNA molecule for every two T cells. Age-related changes in TCR beta repertoire diversity were measured in the study by deep sequencing normalized with unique cDNA molecular identifiers. The donors were divided into four age groups: young (average approximately 15 years), middle-aged (about 40), aged (about 60) and long-lived (82). To avoid experimental bias, donors of different ages were distributed randomly across sequencing lanes. Using the same blood draw, the study looked at two additional independent replicas of 1 million unique cDNA reads for two donors, one aged 18 to 30 and the other aged 80 or older. Broader findings and caveats from the paper: The long-lived group showed more naive CD4+ T cells, fewer expanded clones and increased TCR diversity than the aged group, suggesting age selection. Observed TCR beta diversity per million T cells fell roughly linearly with age, and a significant reduction was already apparent by age roughly 41. Estimates of total diversity from one million sequenced T cells were regarded as lower bounds and underestimates. Because donor CMV infection status was unknown, age-related changes in expanded clonotypes were potentially confounded. Bulk unsorted PBMC profiling prevented conclusive comparison of naive and antigen-experienced compartments. Observed TCR beta diversity correlated strongly with the percentage of naive T cells measured by flow cytometry.

CDR1 and CDR2, per the germline V gene, are LGHNA and YSLEER. Including cysteine and phenylalanine, the CDR3 has 13 amino acids. The retained sequence is limited to the CDR3, 39 bases, with the frame set at the first base. V lost 4 bases and J lost 4 bases; the stretch between them is 7 bases long. Library preparation was by 5' RACE. TCRdb names Illumina HiSeq 2500 as the instrument used. The second PCR ran for roughly 7 to 12 cycles and used a J-beta primer mix along with a sample-barcoded 5' primer. Each TCR beta cDNA molecule received a unique molecular identifier from a template-switch 5' adaptor carrying 12 random nucleotides. Each sample yielded at least 3 million CDR3-containing paired-end reads. The Mint cDNA synthesis kit, primed by a TRBC-specific oligonucleotide, was used to synthesize first-strand cDNA from all RNA. After uracil-DNA glycosylase treatment, a first 18-cycle PCR used universal primers M1SS and BC2_uni_R on all cDNA. As for the original processing: Normalization of each sample was performed by random selection of 1 million high-quality reads, each carrying a distinct molecular identifier. Instead of being binned into consensus sequences, reads with shared molecular identifiers were discarded. MiTCR, set to a Q25 quality threshold and the strictest error-elimination algorithm, was used for CDR3 identification, clonotype clustering and error correction. Lower-bound total TCR beta diversity was estimated with a nonparametric unseen species model using Euler transformation. The public reads were reprocessed in TCRdb via fastp at Q25 and MiXCR, keeping in-frame beta chains. Each CDR3 protein appears once, grouped with its most common genes and DNA. These V and J calls are TCRdb output, not the study's own analysis. The sample table shows about 640,000 distinct CDR3 sequences, and around two fifths are seen once. The ten largest make up around 30% of the sample.

In the case of this clonotype: No antigen is known for it. Per-nucleotide qualities are absent, and no much larger clonotype sits a single base away.

Systemically healthy Caucasian individuals from Russia, about 38 in total and aged about 6 to 100 years, were included as donors. Ten milliliters of peripheral blood were drawn from each donor into EDTA-treated Vacutainer tubes. PBMCs were isolated by Ficoll-Paque density-gradient centrifugation, with at least 6.5 million obtained per sample. Total RNA, at least 6 micrograms per sample, was extracted from PBMCs with Trizol reagent. For every donor, flow cytometry on a PBMC aliquot measured the percentage of naive CD45RAhigh/CD27high T cells. Sequencing was done on a sample of blood. Rearrangement joined TRBV4-3 to TRBJ2-2; 5 matching bases give a weak D call of TRBD2. The TCR sequence derives from an elderly man in good health. The CDR3 has the sequence CASSLLATGELFF. The nucleotide sequence reads TGCGCCAGCAGCCTGCTAGCCACCGGGGAGCTGTTTTTT.